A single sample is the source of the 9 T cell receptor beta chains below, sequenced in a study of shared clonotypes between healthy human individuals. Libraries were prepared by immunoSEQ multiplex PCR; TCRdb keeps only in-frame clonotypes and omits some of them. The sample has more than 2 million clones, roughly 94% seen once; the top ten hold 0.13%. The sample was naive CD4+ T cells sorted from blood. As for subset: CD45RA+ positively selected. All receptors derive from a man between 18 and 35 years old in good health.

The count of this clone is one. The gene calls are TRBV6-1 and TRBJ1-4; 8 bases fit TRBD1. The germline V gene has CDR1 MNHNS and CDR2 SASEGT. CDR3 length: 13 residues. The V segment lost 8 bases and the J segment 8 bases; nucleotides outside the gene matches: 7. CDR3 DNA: TGTGCCAGCGGCCGACAGGGGAACGAAAAACTGTTTTTT. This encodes CASGRQGNEKLFF.

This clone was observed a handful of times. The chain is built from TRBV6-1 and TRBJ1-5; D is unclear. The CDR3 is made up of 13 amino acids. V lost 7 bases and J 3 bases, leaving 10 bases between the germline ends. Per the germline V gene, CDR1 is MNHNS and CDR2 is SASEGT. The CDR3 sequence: CASISRINQPQHF. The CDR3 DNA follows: TGTGCCAGCATCAGCAGAATCAATCAGCCCCAGCATTTT.

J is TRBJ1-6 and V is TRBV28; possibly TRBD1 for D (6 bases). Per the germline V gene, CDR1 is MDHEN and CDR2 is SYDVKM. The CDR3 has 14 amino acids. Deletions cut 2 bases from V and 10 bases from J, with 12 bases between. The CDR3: CASSLPGGQSPLHF. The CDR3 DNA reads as TGTGCCAGCAGTTTACCCGGGGGGCAATCACCCCTCCACTTT.

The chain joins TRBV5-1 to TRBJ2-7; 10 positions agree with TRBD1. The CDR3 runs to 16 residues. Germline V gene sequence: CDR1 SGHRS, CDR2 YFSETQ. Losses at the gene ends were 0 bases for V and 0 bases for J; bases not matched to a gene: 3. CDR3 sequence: CASSLVGQGVSYEQYF. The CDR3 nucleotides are TGCGCCAGCAGCTTGGTCGGACAGGGGGTCTCCTACGAGCAGTACTTC.

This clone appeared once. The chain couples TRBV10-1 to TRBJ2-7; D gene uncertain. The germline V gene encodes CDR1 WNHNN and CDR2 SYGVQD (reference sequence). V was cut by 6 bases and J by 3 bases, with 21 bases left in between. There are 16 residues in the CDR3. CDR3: CASSAALEPPFYEQYF. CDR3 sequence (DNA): TGCGCCAGCAGCGCGGCCCTGGAGCCCCCCTTCTACGAGCAGTACTTC.

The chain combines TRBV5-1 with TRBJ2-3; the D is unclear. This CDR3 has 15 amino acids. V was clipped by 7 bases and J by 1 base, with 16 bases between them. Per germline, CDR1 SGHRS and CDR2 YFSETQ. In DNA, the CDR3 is TGCGCCAGCTTCAAGGCCCAGTGGGGCACAGATACGCAGTATTTT. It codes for CASFKAQWGTDTQYF.

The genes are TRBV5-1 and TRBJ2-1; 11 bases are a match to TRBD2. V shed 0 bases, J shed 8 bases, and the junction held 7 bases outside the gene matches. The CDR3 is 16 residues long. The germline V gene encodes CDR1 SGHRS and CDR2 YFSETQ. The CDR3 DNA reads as TGCGCCAGCAGCTTGGCCGGGACTAGCGGTTGGGATGAGCAGTTCTTC. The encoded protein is CASSLAGTSGWDEQFF.

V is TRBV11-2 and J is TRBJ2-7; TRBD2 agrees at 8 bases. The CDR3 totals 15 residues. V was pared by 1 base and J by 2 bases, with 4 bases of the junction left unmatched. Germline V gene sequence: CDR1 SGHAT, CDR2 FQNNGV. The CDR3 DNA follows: TGTGCCAGCAGCTTAGGCAGCGGGGGTGCCTACGAGCAGTACTTC. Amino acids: CASSLGSGGAYEQYF.

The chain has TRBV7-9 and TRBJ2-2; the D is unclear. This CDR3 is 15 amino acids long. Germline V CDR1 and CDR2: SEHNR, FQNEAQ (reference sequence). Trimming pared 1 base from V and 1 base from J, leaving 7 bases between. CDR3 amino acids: CASSLGPGNTGELFF. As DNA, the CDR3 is TGTGCCAGCAGCTTAGGTCCGGGGAACACCGGGGAGCTGTTTTTT.